The 10 T cell receptor beta chains below all came from one sample that was sequenced in a study of T cells in Graves' hyperthyroidism and ophthalmopathy. The CDR3 regions of TCR beta were amplified from RNA transcripts. The primer set for the first-round RT-PCR of the TCR CDR3 was HTBI. MiXCR was run by TCRdb on the multiplex PCR reads, yielding one entry per CDR3 protein. The sample records nearly 600,000 distinct CDR3 sequences, approximately 15% being singletons. The sequencing input was blood. The receptor set was obtained from a woman younger than 35 with Graves' ophthalmopathy.

The chain's CDR3 is CASSQEPLWGLAPRYNEQFF. CDR3 nucleotides: TGTGCCAGCAGCCAAGAGCCCCTATGGGGACTAGCGCCCCGCTACAATGAGCAGTTCTTC. The chain combines TRBV11-2 with TRBJ2-1; 10 nucleotides align to TRBD2. Germline V gives CDR1 SGHAT, CDR2 FQNNGV. This CDR3 contains 20 residues. V shed 5 bases and J 3 bases; nucleotides not matched to a gene: 19.

Ten or more counts support this clonotype. The junction departs from germline at one end; a sequencing error may be responsible. The chain couples TRBV7-7 to TRBJ2-5; tentatively, D is TRBD1 (5 bases). Germline CDR1 SSHAT, CDR2 FNYEAQ (reference sequence). The CDR3 covers 12 residues. The CDR3 DNA sequence: TGTGCTAGCAGCCTAGGGGAAGGGGCCCAGTACTTC. This gives the protein CASSLGEGAQYF.

As to this clonotype: Its ends do not fully match the called genes, so a read error is possible. The V and J genes are TRBV7-9 and TRBJ2-5; D might be TRBD1 or TRBD2, each matching 6 bases. This CDR3 has 13 residues. CDR1 and CDR2 (germline): SEHNR, FQNEAQ (reference sequence). The CDR3 protein is CASSDHREETRYF. In nucleotides, the CDR3 is TGTGCCAGCAGCGACCACAGGGAGGAGACCCGGTACTTC.

The gene calls are TRBV30 and TRBJ1-2, with 7 nucleotides matching TRBD1. The length of the CDR3 is 14 residues. V shed 0 bases and J 7 bases; nucleotides not matched to a gene: 8. CDR1 is GTSNPN, CDR2 SVGIG, per germline (reference sequence). CDR3: CAWSVGRQGAGYTF. Written as DNA, the CDR3 is TGTGCCTGGAGTGTAGGTAGACAGGGAGCTGGCTACACCTTC.

This clonotype has ten or more counts. The chain recombines TRBV20-1 with TRBJ2-7; 9 bases map to TRBD2. CDR3 size: 16 residues. Germline V gene lookup returns CDR1 DFQATT and CDR2 SNEGSKA (reference sequence). Trimming at V came to 0 bases and at J to 4 bases, leaving 10 bases not matched to a gene. CDR3 sequence (DNA): TGCAGTGCTAGAGATGTCCTAGCGGGATTCGTGTACGAGCAGTACTTC. It codes for CSARDVLAGFVYEQYF.

This clonotype was seen ten or more times. The chain carries TRBV7-2 and TRBJ2-3; tentative D call: TRBD2 (5 bases). Trimming shortened V by 1 base and J by 5 bases, and 7 bases separated the two germline ends. The germline V gene has CDR1 SGHTA and CDR2 FQGNSA. The CDR3 runs 13 residues. CDR3: CASSLDRGDTQYF. CDR3 in DNA: TGTGCCAGCAGCTTAGATCGGGGAGATACGCAGTATTTT.

In its sample, this clonotype was seen many times. The chain joins TRBV6-2 or TRBV6-3 to TRBJ2-1, with D possibly being TRBD1 or TRBD2 (6 bases each). The CDR3 extends over 13 amino acids. Trimming stripped 1 base from V and 10 bases from J, with 11 bases between. From germline, CDR1 is MNHEY and CDR2 SVGEGT. The CDR3, as DNA: TGTGCCAGCAGTTACTGGGGGGCCCGCGAGCAGTTCTTC. Protein product: CASSYWGAREQFF.

This clonotype has a handful of counts. This chain joins TRBV19 and TRBJ1-5; D is ambiguous. Germline loops: CDR1 LNHDA, CDR2 SQIVND (reference sequence). The CDR3 extends over 15 amino acids. The germline V and J ends were trimmed by 3 bases and 2 bases, with 11 bases remaining between them. The chain's CDR3 is CASSMGGIGNQPQHF. The CDR3 DNA reads as TGTGCCAGTAGTATGGGAGGTATTGGCAATCAGCCCCAGCATTTT.

The genes are TRBV20-1 and TRBJ1-6; 9 bases line up with TRBD1. The CDR3 is 15 amino acids. Germline values: CDR1 DFQATT, CDR2 SNEGSKA (reference sequence). The V segment lost 5 bases and the J segment 3 bases; nucleotides outside the gene matches: 5. The CDR3 DNA reads TGCAGTGCTTCGGGACAGGGCCTCTATAATTCACCCCTCCACTTT. It specifies CSASGQGLYNSPLHF.

In this sample, this clonotype turned up many times. The genes are TRBV7-9 and TRBJ1-2; 7 nucleotides match TRBD1. This CDR3 spans 14 amino acids. Unmatched junction bases numbered 4, after V lost 5 bases and J lost 1 base. The germline CDR1 and CDR2 sequences are SEHNR and FQNEAQ (reference sequence). In DNA, the CDR3 is TGTGCCAGCAGCGGGGGACAGATTAACTATGGCTACACCTTC. Translating it yields CASSGGQINYGYTF.